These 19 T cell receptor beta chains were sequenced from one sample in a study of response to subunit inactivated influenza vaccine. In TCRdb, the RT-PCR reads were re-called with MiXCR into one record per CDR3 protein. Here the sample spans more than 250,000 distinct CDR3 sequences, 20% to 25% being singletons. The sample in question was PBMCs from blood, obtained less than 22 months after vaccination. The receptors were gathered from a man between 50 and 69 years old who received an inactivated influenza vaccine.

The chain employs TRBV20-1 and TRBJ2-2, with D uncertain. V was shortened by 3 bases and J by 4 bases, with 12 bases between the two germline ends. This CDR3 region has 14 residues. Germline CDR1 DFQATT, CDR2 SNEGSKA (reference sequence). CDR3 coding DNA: TGCAGTGCTAGCATCGGAGAACTCACCGGGGAGCTGTTTTTT. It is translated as CSASIGELTGELFF.

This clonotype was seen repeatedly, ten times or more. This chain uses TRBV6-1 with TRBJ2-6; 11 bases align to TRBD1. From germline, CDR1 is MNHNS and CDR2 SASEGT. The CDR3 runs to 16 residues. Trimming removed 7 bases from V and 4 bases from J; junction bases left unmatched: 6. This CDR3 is CASTGQGALGANVLTF. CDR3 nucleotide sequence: TGTGCCAGCACTGGACAGGGGGCCTTGGGGGCCAACGTCCTGACTTTC.

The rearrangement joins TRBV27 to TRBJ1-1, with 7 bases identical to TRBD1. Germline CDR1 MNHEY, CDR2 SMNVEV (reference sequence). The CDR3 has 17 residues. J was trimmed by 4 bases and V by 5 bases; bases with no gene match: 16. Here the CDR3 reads CASSDLRQGRVGTEAFF. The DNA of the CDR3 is TGTGCCAGCAGTGACCTGCGACAGGGCCGGGTAGGCACTGAAGCTTTCTTT.

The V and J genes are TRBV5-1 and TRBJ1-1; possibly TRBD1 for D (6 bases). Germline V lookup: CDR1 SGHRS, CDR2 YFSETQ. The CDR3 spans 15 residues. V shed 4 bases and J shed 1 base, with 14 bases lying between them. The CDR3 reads CASSPSSDRNTEAFF. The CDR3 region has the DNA TGCGCCAGCAGCCCTTCTTCGGACAGGAACACTGAAGCTTTCTTT.

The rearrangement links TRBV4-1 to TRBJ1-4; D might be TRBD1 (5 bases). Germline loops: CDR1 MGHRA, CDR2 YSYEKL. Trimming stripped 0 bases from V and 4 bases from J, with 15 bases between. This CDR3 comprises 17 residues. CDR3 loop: CASSQDFSGTVNEKLFF. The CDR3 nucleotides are TGCGCCAGCAGCCAAGATTTTTCCGGGACCGTTAATGAAAAACTGTTTTTT.

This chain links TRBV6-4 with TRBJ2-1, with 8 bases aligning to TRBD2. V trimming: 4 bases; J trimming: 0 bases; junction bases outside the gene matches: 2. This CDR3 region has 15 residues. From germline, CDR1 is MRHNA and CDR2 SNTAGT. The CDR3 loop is CASSGTSGSYNEQFF. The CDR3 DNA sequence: TGTGCCAGCAGTGGCACTAGCGGCTCCTACAATGAGCAGTTCTTC.

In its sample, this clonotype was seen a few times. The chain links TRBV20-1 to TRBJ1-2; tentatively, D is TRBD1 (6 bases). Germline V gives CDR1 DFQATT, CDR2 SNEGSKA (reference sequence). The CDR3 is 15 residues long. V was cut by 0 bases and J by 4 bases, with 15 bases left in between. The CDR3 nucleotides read TGCAGTGCTAGAGAGGGGACAAGACCGGCCTATGGCTACACCTTC. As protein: CSAREGTRPAYGYTF.

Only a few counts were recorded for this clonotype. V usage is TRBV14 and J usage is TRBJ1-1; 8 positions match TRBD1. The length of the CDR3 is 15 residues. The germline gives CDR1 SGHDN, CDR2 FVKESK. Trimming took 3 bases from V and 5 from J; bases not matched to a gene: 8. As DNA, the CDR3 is TGTGCCAGCAGCCAGATGACAGGGGTTTGGACTGAAGCTTTCTTT. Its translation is CASSQMTGVWTEAFF.

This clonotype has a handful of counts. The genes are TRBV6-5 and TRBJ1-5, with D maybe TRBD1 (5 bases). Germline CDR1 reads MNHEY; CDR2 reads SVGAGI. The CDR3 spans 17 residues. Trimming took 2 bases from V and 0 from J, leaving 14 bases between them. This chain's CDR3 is CASSYGGSRYSNQPQHF. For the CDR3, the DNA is TGTGCCAGCAGTTACGGGGGGTCAAGGTATAGCAATCAGCCCCAGCATTTT.

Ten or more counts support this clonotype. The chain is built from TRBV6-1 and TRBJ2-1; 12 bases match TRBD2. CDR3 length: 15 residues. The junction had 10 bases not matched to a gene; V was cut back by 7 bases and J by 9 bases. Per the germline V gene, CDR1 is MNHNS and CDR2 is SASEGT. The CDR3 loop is CASTNLAGGPGEQFF. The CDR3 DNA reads TGTGCCAGCACCAACCTAGCGGGGGGGCCCGGTGAGCAGTTCTTC.

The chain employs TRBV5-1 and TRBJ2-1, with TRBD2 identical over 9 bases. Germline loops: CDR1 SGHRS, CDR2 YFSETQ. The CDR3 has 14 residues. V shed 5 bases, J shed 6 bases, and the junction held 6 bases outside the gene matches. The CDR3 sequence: CASSRRGGSNEQFF. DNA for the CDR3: TGCGCCAGCAGTCGGCGGGGGGGCAGCAATGAGCAGTTCTTC. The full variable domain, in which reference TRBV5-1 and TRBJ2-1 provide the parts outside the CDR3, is KAGVTQTPRYLIKTRGQQVTLSCSPISGHRSVSWYQQTPGQGLQFLFEYFSETQRNKGNFPGRFSGRQFSNSRSEMNVSTLELGDSALYLCASSRRGGSNEQFFGPGTRLTVL.

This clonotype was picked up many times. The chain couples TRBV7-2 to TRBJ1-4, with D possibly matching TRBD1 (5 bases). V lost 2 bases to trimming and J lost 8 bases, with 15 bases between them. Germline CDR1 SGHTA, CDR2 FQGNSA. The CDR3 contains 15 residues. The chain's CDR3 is CASSLTGTAGEKLFF. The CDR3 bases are TGTGCCAGCAGCTTAACCGGGACGGCGGGAGAAAAACTGTTTTTT.

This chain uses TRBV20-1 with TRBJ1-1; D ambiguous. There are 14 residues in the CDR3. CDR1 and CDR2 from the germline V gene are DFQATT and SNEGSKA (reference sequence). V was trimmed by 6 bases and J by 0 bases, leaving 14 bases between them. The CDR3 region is CSAPRQTLNTEAFF. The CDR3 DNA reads TGCAGTGCCCCCCGGCAGACTCTGAACACTGAAGCTTTCTTT.

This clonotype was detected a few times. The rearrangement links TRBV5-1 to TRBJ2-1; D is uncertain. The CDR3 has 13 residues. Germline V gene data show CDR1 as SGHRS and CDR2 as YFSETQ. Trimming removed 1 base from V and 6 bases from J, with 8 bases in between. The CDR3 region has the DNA TGCGCCAGCAGCTTGAATGAAGTCAATGAGCAGTTCTTC. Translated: CASSLNEVNEQFF.

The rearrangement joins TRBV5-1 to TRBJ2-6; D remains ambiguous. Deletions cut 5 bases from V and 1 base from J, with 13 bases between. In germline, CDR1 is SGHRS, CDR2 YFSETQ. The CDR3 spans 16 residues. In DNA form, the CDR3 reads TGCGCCAGCAGTCAGATGCCCGGGTCTGGGGCCAACGTCCTGACTTTC. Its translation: CASSQMPGSGANVLTF.

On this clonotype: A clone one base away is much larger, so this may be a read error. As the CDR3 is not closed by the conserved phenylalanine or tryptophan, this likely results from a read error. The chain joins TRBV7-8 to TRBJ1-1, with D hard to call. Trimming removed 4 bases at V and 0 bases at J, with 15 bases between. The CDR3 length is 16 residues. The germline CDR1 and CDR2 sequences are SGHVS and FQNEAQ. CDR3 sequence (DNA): TGTGCCAGCAGCTCGCTAGGACTCCCAATGAACACTGAAGCTTTCTCT. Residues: CASSSLGLPMNTEAFS.

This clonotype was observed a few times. This CDR3 reads CSVEDRAGGHEQYF. The CDR3 DNA is TGCAGCGTTGAAGATCGGGCAGGGGGCCATGAGCAGTACTTC. This sequence joins TRBV29-1 and TRBJ2-7; TRBD1 matches at 8 bases. V was clipped by 0 bases and J by 7 bases; unmatched bases: 8. Germline V lookup: CDR1 SQVTM, CDR2 ANQGSEA. This CDR3 region has 14 residues.

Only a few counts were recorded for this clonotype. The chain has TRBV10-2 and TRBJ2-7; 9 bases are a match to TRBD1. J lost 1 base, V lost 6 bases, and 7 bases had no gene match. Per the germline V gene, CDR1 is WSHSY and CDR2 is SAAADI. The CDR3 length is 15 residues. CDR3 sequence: CASSLTGGKSYEQYF. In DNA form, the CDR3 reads TGCGCCAGCAGCTTGACAGGGGGAAAGTCCTACGAGCAGTACTTC.

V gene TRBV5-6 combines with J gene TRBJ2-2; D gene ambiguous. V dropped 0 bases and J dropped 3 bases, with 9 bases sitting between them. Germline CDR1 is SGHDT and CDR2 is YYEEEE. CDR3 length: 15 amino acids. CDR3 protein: CASSLVDGHTGELFF. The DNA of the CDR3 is TGTGCCAGCAGCTTGGTAGATGGGCACACCGGGGAGCTGTTTTTT.